Below are 7 T cell receptor beta chains sequenced from a single sample in a study of cytomegalovirus exposure and HLA in healthy donors. Here immunoSEQ multiplex PCR was the method, and the copy in TCRdb shows in-frame clones only, minus some. Of about 140,000 clones listed, roughly nine tenths are singletons. The source material was PBMCs. Receptors were obtained from a man aged 18 to 35 in good health and CMV-seronegative.

The chain couples TRBV5-1 to TRBJ2-2; 9 bases map to TRBD1. V trimming: 6 bases; J trimming: 5 bases; junction bases outside the gene matches: 5. The CDR3 length is 14 residues. The germline V gene has CDR1 SGHRS and CDR2 YFSETQ. CDR3 protein: CASTPGQGTGELFF. The CDR3 nucleotides are TGCGCCAGCACCCCGGGACAGGGTACCGGGGAGCTGTTTTTT. Drawing the rest from reference TRBV5-1 and TRBJ2-2, the complete variable domain is KAGVTQTPRYLIKTRGQQVTLSCSPISGHRSVSWYQQTPGQGLQFLFEYFSETQRNKGNFPGRFSGRQFSNSRSEMNVSTLELGDSALYLCASTPGQGTGELFFGEGSRLTVL.

The chain recombines TRBV20-1 with TRBJ2-1; D remains ambiguous. Between the trimmed V and J ends, which lost 2 bases and 8 bases, there was a span of 4 bases. The CDR3 spans 10 residues. In germline, CDR1 is DFQATT, CDR2 SNEGSKA (reference sequence). CDR3 amino acids: CSARNYEQFF. In DNA, the CDR3 is TGCAGTGCTAGAAACTATGAGCAGTTCTTC.

The chain uses TRBV28 and TRBJ2-7, with a weak D call TRBD1 (5 bases). Germline V lookup: CDR1 MDHEN, CDR2 SYDVKM. V was pared by 6 bases and J by 4 bases, with 10 bases between. The length of the CDR3 is 12 residues. CDR3 protein: CASSPGSYEQYF. CDR3 sequence (DNA): TGTGCCAGCAGCCCAGGGTCATACGAGCAGTACTTC.

The chain links TRBV5-1 to TRBJ2-7; no definite D call. Trimming stripped 0 bases from V and 1 base from J, with 5 bases between. This CDR3 has 13 amino acids. Germline values: CDR1 SGHRS, CDR2 YFSETQ. CDR3 loop: CASSLDTSYEQYF. CDR3 DNA sequence: TGCGCCAGCAGCTTGGACACATCCTACGAGCAGTACTTC.

This chain connects TRBV15 to TRBJ2-2; 7 nucleotides match TRBD1. The CDR3 extends over 14 amino acids. Losses at the gene ends were 5 bases for V and 7 bases for J; bases not matched to a gene: 7. Germline CDR1 and CDR2: LNHNV and YYDKDF (reference sequence). CDR3 bases: TGTGCCACCAGCTTTAGACAGGGCCACGGGGAGCTGTTTTTT. Its translation: CATSFRQGHGELFF.

The chain is built from TRBV6-5 and TRBJ2-7, with D possibly matching TRBD1 (6 bases). Looked up from germline, CDR1 is MNHEY and CDR2 is SVGAGI. This CDR3 is built from 15 residues. Trimming left V 4 bases short and J 5 bases short, with 18 bases between. CDR3: CASSSWTPGAHEQYF. Here the CDR3 DNA reads TGTGCCAGCAGTTCCTGGACCCCAGGGGCCCACGAGCAGTACTTC.

The chain couples TRBV7-9 to TRBJ2-5, with D tentatively TRBD1 (6 bases). Trimming shortened V by 1 base and J by 4 bases, and 16 bases separated the two germline ends. CDR3 length equals 16 residues. The germline V gene has CDR1 SEHNR and CDR2 FQNEAQ (reference sequence). The CDR3 loop reads CASSLGGPAWRETQYF. The CDR3 bases are TGTGCCAGCAGCTTAGGGGGGCCCGCCTGGCGAGAGACCCAGTACTTC.